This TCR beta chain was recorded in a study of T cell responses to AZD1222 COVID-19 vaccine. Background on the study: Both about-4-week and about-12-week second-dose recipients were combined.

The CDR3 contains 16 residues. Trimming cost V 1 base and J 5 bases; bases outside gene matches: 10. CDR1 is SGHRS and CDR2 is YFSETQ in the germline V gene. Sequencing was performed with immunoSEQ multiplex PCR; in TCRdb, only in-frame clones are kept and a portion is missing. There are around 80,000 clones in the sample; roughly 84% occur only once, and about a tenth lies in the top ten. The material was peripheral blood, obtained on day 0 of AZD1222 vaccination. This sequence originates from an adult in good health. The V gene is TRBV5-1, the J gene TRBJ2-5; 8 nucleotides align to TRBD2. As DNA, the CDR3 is TGCGCCAGCAGCTTGTGGAGCGGGAGATGGGGGGAGACCCAGTACTTC. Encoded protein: CASSLWSGRWGETQYF. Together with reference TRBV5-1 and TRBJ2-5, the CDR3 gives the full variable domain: KAGVTQTPRYLIKTRGQQVTLSCSPISGHRSVSWYQQTPGQGLQFLFEYFSETQRNKGNFPGRFSGRQFSNSRSEMNVSTLELGDSALYLCASSLWSGRWGETQYFGPGTRLLVL.